These 17 T cell receptor beta chains originate from one sample sequenced in a study of CD8 T cells in ankylosing spondylitis (dated by TCRdb to 2016 to 2017). The paper as a whole reports these results and caveats: Blood from ankylosing spondylitis patients appeared to be characterized by a TCR beta motif composed of under 10 highly homologous amino acid variants.

Library generation was performed with 5' RACE. The sequencer was an Illumina HiSeq 2500. The public reads were reprocessed in TCRdb via fastp at Q25 and MiXCR, keeping in-frame beta chains. Entries are consolidated by CDR3 protein sequence, retaining the most common genes and DNA. This sample comprises around 94,000 distinct CDR3 sequences, about 9% of them detected only once. The top ten hold 30% to 35% of the sample. Antigens for these TCRs are unknown. The source material was blood, either unsorted or a sorted T cell fraction (not recorded which). These receptors were collected from a male donor with ankylosing spondylitis.

In this sample, this clonotype turned up a few times. This chain joins TRBV15 and TRBJ1-5, with D unclear. This CDR3 has 14 amino acids. V dropped 6 bases and J dropped 8 bases, with 17 bases sitting between them. Germline assignment: CDR1 LNHNV and CDR2 YYDKDF (reference sequence). The CDR3 coding sequence is TGTGCCACCAGAGTCGGGGTTTCGGGTGAGCCCCAGCATTTT. Protein product: CATRVGVSGEPQHF.

This chain links TRBV5-1 with TRBJ2-3; D may be TRBD1 or TRBD2 (7 bases each). CDR1 is SGHRS and CDR2 is YFSETQ in the germline V gene. V was trimmed by 4 bases and J by 2 bases, leaving 14 bases between them. The CDR3 consists of 15 residues. The CDR3: CASSVQGGFTDTQYF. Written as DNA, the CDR3 is TGCGCCAGCAGCGTCCAGGGGGGGTTCACAGATACGCAGTATTTT.

This clonotype turned up a few times. The chain combines TRBV6-1 with TRBJ2-3, with TRBD1 matching 7 bases. CDR1 and CDR2 from the germline V gene are MNHNS and SASEGT. The CDR3 spans 15 residues. V gave up 7 bases and J gave up 1 base; unmatched junction bases: 8. The CDR3 nucleotides read TGTGCCAGCATCGCCGGGACAGAAGGCACAGATACGCAGTATTTT. Residues: CASIAGTEGTDTQYF.

The chain combines TRBV7-9 with TRBJ1-5, with D perhaps matching TRBD1 (5 bases). V lost 1 base and J 2 bases, leaving 9 bases between the germline ends. Germline lookup yields CDR1 SEHNR and CDR2 FQNEAQ (reference sequence). This CDR3 is 15 amino acids long. The CDR3 sequence is CASSLGDGGNQPQHF. The CDR3 DNA is TGTGCCAGCAGCTTAGGGGACGGCGGCAATCAGCCCCAGCATTTT.

The chain employs TRBV5-4 and TRBJ2-1; maybe TRBD1 (6 bases). The CDR3 consists of 15 residues. Trimming cost V 2 bases and J 3 bases, with 12 bases left between them. CDR1 is SGHNT and CDR2 is YYREEE in the germline V gene (reference sequence). This CDR3 is CASSFGRGLYNEQFF. The CDR3 DNA is TGTGCCAGCAGCTTCGGCAGGGGCCTCTACAATGAGCAGTTCTTC.

A few counts support this clonotype. The V call is TRBV11-2, the J call TRBJ2-5, with 8 bases that match TRBD1. The CDR3 is 15 amino acids. CDR1 is SGHAT, CDR2 FQNNGV, per germline. The V gene end was trimmed by 2 bases and the J gene end by 2 bases; junction bases not matched to a gene: 4. CDR3 sequence: CASSLQGAPQETQYF. The CDR3 nucleotides are TGTGCCAGCAGCTTACAGGGGGCTCCACAAGAGACCCAGTACTTC.

In this sample, this clonotype turned up many times. The rearrangement joins TRBV12-3 or TRBV12-4 to TRBJ1-1; D may be TRBD1 (5 bases). With 3 bases removed from V and 5 bases from J, the gap between germline ends came to 13 bases. The CDR3 sequence is 14 residues long. The CDR3 nucleotides are TGTGCCAGCAGTTTTCCAGGGCGTATTACTGAAGCTTTCTTT. Its translation: CASSFPGRITEAFF.

The genes are TRBV10-2 and TRBJ2-5, with 8 bases that match TRBD1. This CDR3 contains 15 residues. In germline, CDR1 is WSHSY, CDR2 SAAADI. The V and J ends lost 6 bases and 5 bases, in that order; junction bases with no gene match: 11. The CDR3, as DNA: TGCGCCAGCAGCGTCAGGGGGCCAGAGGACGAGACCCAGTACTTC. It is translated as CASSVRGPEDETQYF.

This clonotype appeared a few times. The chain recombines TRBV3-1 with TRBJ2-5; D call uncertain. CDR3 length: 16 amino acids. Germline V gene lookup returns CDR1 LGHDT and CDR2 YNNKEL (reference sequence). V shed 1 base and J shed 0 bases, with 12 bases lying between them. CDR3 nucleotides: TGTGCCAGCAGCCAAGCTGAGTCGCGCTACCAAGAGACCCAGTACTTC. Translated, it gives CASSQAESRYQETQYF.

In its sample, this clonotype was seen a few times. The J gene is TRBJ2-1, the V gene TRBV5-6, with D maybe TRBD2 (6 bases). Trimming cost V 3 bases and J 9 bases, with 16 bases left between them. This CDR3 has 14 residues. Germline V gene lookup returns CDR1 SGHDT and CDR2 YYEEEE. The CDR3, as DNA: TGTGCCAGCAGCTCACAGGCCCCCGGGAGTGAGCAGTTCTTC. Translated, it gives CASSSQAPGSEQFF.

Ten or more counts support this clonotype. The chain has TRBV5-1 and TRBJ2-3; D gene ambiguous. This CDR3 region has 15 residues. V dropped 0 bases and J dropped 4 bases, with 12 bases sitting between them. The germline V gene encodes CDR1 SGHRS and CDR2 YFSETQ. CDR3 amino acids: CASSLGGYLADTQYF. For the CDR3, the DNA is TGCGCCAGCAGCTTGGGAGGCTACCTGGCAGATACGCAGTATTTT.

The gene calls are TRBV27 and TRBJ2-1; D call uncertain. Trimming removed 3 bases from V and 8 bases from J, with 11 bases in between. This CDR3 has 13 amino acids. Germline-derived CDR1 and CDR2 are MNHEY and SMNVEV (reference sequence). DNA of the CDR3: TGTGCCAGCAGTTTGATGAGTGGGGATGAGCAGTTCTTC. It specifies CASSLMSGDEQFF.

This chain links TRBV12-3 or TRBV12-4 with TRBJ1-5; no reliable D call. V gave up 5 bases and J gave up 6 bases, with 8 bases separating them. CDR3 length: 12 amino acids. CDR3 protein: CASSPTPQPQHF. Here the CDR3 DNA reads TGTGCCAGCAGTCCGACCCCTCAGCCCCAGCATTTT.

V and J are TRBV15 and TRBJ2-3; possible D gene TRBD2, 6 bases. Trimming left V 8 bases short and J 5 bases short, with 17 bases between. The length of the CDR3 is 14 residues. In germline, CDR1 is LNHNV, CDR2 YYDKDF (reference sequence). The CDR3, as DNA: TGTGCCACCGGGTCTGGCGGGATGGGAGATACGCAGTATTTT. Translation gives CATGSGGMGDTQYF.

This clonotype was observed a handful of times. The rearrangement joins TRBV12-3 or TRBV12-4 to TRBJ2-3; no clear D gene. V was pared by 4 bases and J by 0 bases, with 5 bases between. The CDR3 loop spans 13 amino acids. The CDR3 nucleotides are TGTGCCAGCAGTTGGTACAGCACAGATACGCAGTATTTT. Residues: CASSWYSTDTQYF.

This clonotype was observed a handful of times. This chain connects TRBV12-3 or TRBV12-4 to TRBJ2-7; 9 bases map to TRBD1. CDR3 length equals 15 residues. V lost 5 bases and J lost 3; bases outside the gene matches: 8. The CDR3 loop reads CASSRSGTGNYEQYF. The CDR3, as DNA: TGTGCCAGCAGTCGGTCCGGGACAGGGAACTACGAGCAGTACTTC.

This clonotype was observed many times. The chain joins TRBV9 to TRBJ2-1; TRBD2 matches at 10 bases. The CDR3 loop spans 16 amino acids. Germline CDR1 SGDLS, CDR2 YYNGEE. Unmatched junction bases numbered 10, after V lost 4 bases and J lost 6 bases. The CDR3 loop is CASSPLAGGPRNEQFF. Here the CDR3 DNA reads TGTGCCAGCAGCCCTTTAGCGGGAGGTCCCCGCAATGAGCAGTTCTTC.